What follows are 8 T cell receptor beta chains derived from one specimen sequenced in a study of shared clonotypes between healthy human individuals. Assay: immunoSEQ multiplex PCR; the TCRdb copy retains only in-frame clones and omits some. Of hundreds of thousands of clones in the sample, about 80% are singletons; the top ten hold 1.5% to 2%. Specimen: memory CD4+ T cells sorted from blood. The subset: CD45RA-negative fraction. Receptors were obtained from a woman aged 30 to 39 in good health.

This clone is a singleton in its sample. The chain recombines TRBV28 with TRBJ1-3; 9 bases fit TRBD1. CDR3 length: 16 residues. With 0 bases clipped from V and 4 bases from J, the junction kept 4 bases outside the gene matches. Germline CDR1 reads MDHEN; CDR2 reads SYDVKM. The CDR3 DNA reads as TGTGCCAGCAGTTTATGGGGACAGGGTCGCGGAAACACCATATATTTT. Amino acids: CASSLWGQGRGNTIYF. Supplemented by reference TRBV28 and TRBJ1-3, the full variable domain reads DVKVTQSSRYLVKRTGEKVFLECVQDMDHENMFWYRQDPGLGLRLIYFSYDVKMKEKGDIPEGYSVSREKKERFSLILESASTNQTSMYLCASSLWGQGRGNTIYFGEGSWLTVV.

This rearrangement joins TRBV6-5 to TRBJ2-3; D is unclear. V was pared by 7 bases and J by 2 bases, with 7 bases between. The CDR3 spans 12 residues. CDR1 and CDR2 (germline): MNHEY, SVGAGI. CDR3 sequence: CASMGITDTQYF. The CDR3 DNA sequence: TGTGCCAGCATGGGGATCACAGATACGCAGTATTTT.

This sequence joins TRBV19 and TRBJ2-5; the match to TRBD1 covers 10 bases. The DNA matches TRBJ2-7 better at its end, which makes the J call doubtful. This CDR3 has 14 residues. Germline CDR1 LNHDA, CDR2 SQIVND (reference sequence). The CDR3 loop reads CASSIRDRGYEQYF. CDR3 nucleotide sequence: TGTGCCAGTAGTATACGGGACAGGGGATACGAGCAGTACTTC.

The V call is TRBV4-2, the J call TRBJ1-2, with no clear D. CDR3 length equals 15 residues. The germline gives CDR1 LGHNA, CDR2 YNFKEQ. The ends were cut back, 0 bases at V and 7 bases at J, with 15 bases in the middle. The CDR3 sequence: CASSQDRVPRSGYTF. For the CDR3, the DNA is TGTGCCAGCAGCCAAGATCGGGTCCCGCGGTCTGGCTACACCTTC.

The J gene is TRBJ1-1, the V gene TRBV7-8; D remains unclear. V dropped 8 bases and J dropped 0 bases, with 13 bases sitting between them. CDR3 length: 14 residues. CDR1 and CDR2 (germline): SGHVS, FQNEAQ. The CDR3 DNA follows: TGTGCCAGCTCATCCTGGGCGTTGAACACTGAAGCTTTCTTT. This gives the protein CASSSWALNTEAFF.

This clone was recorded once. The rearrangement joins TRBV7-9 to TRBJ2-5; TRBD1 might be the D (6 bases). Trimming removed 3 bases at V and 8 bases at J, with 13 bases between. The CDR3 spans 13 residues. From germline, CDR1 is SEHNR and CDR2 FQNEAQ (reference sequence). The CDR3, as DNA: TGTGCCAGCAGCTTCGGTGGACAGCCAACCCAGTACTTC. Protein sequence: CASSFGGQPTQYF.

Details on this clone: One junction end disagrees with the germline gene, perhaps due to a read error. This sample includes further DNA sequences coding for the same CDR3. The rearrangement uses TRBV6-1 and TRBJ1-4; D is possibly TRBD1 (6 bases). In germline, CDR1 is MNHNS, CDR2 SASEGT. The CDR3 runs to 14 residues. This chain's CDR3 is CASSEGGEGEKLFF. The CDR3 region has the DNA TGTGCCAGCAGCGAAGGGGGAGAAGGGGAAAAACTGTTTTTT.

The rearrangement uses TRBV19 and TRBJ2-5; the D gene is possibly TRBD1 (5 bases). Trimming took off 7 bases at V and 2 bases at J, with 11 bases between the two ends. Per the germline V gene, CDR1 is LNHDA and CDR2 is SQIVND (reference sequence). The CDR3 has 13 residues. The CDR3 DNA reads TGTGCCAGTAACCCAAGGGGACAAGAGACCCAGTACTTC. Encoded protein: CASNPRGQETQYF.